This T cell receptor beta chain derives from a study of blood T cell repertoires in COVID-19. Study-level information: The origin of the acute and convalescent COVID-19 samples was the United States, Italy and Spain.

Original data processing: Nucleated cell counts were estimated from reference gene primer amplification. The method was immunoSEQ multiplex PCR; TCRdb's version includes in-frame clones alone and lacks a portion of them. That table gives V, J and clone size, and the DNA gave D and trimming. This table has some 110,000 clones, less than 90% appearing once. The CDR3 extends over 16 amino acids. The germline V gene has CDR1 KGHSH and CDR2 LQKENI. V lost 0 bases, J lost 0 bases, and 4 bases stayed unmatched. The chain joins TRBV18 to TRBJ2-7; TRBD2 matches at 8 bases. The TCR was taken from a man in his forties or fifties with acute or convalescent COVID-19. The material sequenced was peripheral blood. CDR3 protein: CASSPPPAGVSYEQYF. CDR3 DNA: TGTGCCAGCTCACCACCGCCAGCGGGAGTCTCCTACGAGCAGTACTTC.